Shown below are 18 T cell receptor beta chains from a single sample sequenced in a study of blood T cell repertoires in COVID-19. Data came from immunoSEQ multiplex PCR; TCRdb stores just in-frame clones and leaves some out. The sample holds roughly 350,000 clones, 85% seen once. Sequencing was carried out using peripheral blood. The receptors derive from a young woman with acute or convalescent COVID-19.

The chain is built from TRBV5-1 and TRBJ2-1, with D maybe TRBD1 (6 bases). V was pared by 5 bases and J by 9 bases, with 15 bases between. The CDR3 sequence is 13 residues long. Germline V CDR1 and CDR2: SGHRS, YFSETQ. The CDR3 loop is CASRGTGWPEQFF. The CDR3 bases are TGCGCCAGCAGGGGTACAGGGTGGCCTGAGCAGTTCTTC.

This clone was found many times. The chain recombines TRBV3-1 (or the pseudogene TRBV3-2) with TRBJ2-3, with 12 bases fitting TRBD2. CDR1 LGHDT and CDR2 YNNKEL come from the germline V gene (reference sequence). The length of the CDR3 is 16 residues. J was trimmed by 1 base and V by 1 base; bases with no gene match: 0. The chain's CDR3 is CASSQASGGGTDTQYF. The CDR3, as DNA: TGTGCCAGCAGCCAAGCTAGCGGGGGGGGCACAGATACGCAGTATTTT.

V usage is TRBV6-5 and J usage is TRBJ1-2; 9 nucleotides match TRBD1. Germline loops: CDR1 MNHEY, CDR2 SVGAGI. This CDR3 is 14 amino acids long. Trimming took 7 bases from V and 7 from J; bases not matched to a gene: 10. Written as DNA, the CDR3 is TGTGCCAGCACCCAAGGGACAGGGTGGATTGGCTACACCTTC. Translated, it gives CASTQGTGWIGYTF.

The chain carries TRBV4-1 and TRBJ1-5; 8 nucleotides match TRBD1. The length of the CDR3 is 15 residues. Losses at the gene ends were 4 bases for V and 1 base for J; bases not matched to a gene: 3. Germline V lookup: CDR1 MGHRA, CDR2 YSYEKL. This CDR3 reads CASSPGQGSNQPQHF. For the CDR3, the DNA is TGCGCCAGCAGCCCCGGACAGGGCAGCAATCAGCCCCAGCATTTT.

The chain is built from TRBV10-3 and TRBJ2-1; a weak D match, TRBD1 (5 bases). The CDR3 is 13 amino acids. Germline-derived CDR1 and CDR2 are ENHRY and SYGVKD. Trimming shortened V by 7 bases and J by 6 bases, and 13 bases separated the two germline ends. The CDR3 DNA is TGTGCCATCAAGGGGCCTAAGGGCAATGAGCAGTTCTTC. Its translation is CAIKGPKGNEQFF.

The chain uses TRBV2 and TRBJ1-2; 7 nucleotides line up with TRBD1. The J segment lost 0 bases and the V segment lost 6 bases, leaving 4 bases of the junction unmatched. This CDR3 is built from 14 residues. Germline V CDR1 and CDR2: SNHLY, FYNNEI. The CDR3 DNA sequence: TGTGCCAGCAGCGCAGGGGGACCTAACTATGGCTACACCTTC. Protein product: CASSAGGPNYGYTF.

The chain joins TRBV5-1 to TRBJ1-1, with D hard to call. Between the trimmed V and J ends, which lost 7 bases and 11 bases, there was a span of 21 bases. The germline gives CDR1 SGHRS, CDR2 YFSETQ. This CDR3 is built from 13 residues. DNA of the CDR3: TGCGCCAGCGCTCAAGGTCGGGCGTGGGAGGCTTTCTTT. Translating it yields CASAQGRAWEAFF. Supplemented by reference TRBV5-1 and TRBJ1-1, the full variable domain reads KAGVTQTPRYLIKTRGQQVTLSCSPISGHRSVSWYQQTPGQGLQFLFEYFSETQRNKGNFPGRFSGRQFSNSRSEMNVSTLELGDSALYLCASAQGRAWEAFFGQGTRLTVV.

The chain has TRBV6-2 or TRBV6-3 and TRBJ1-1, with 9 nucleotides matching TRBD1. Per the germline V gene, CDR1 is MNHEY and CDR2 is SVGEGT. The CDR3 runs to 14 residues. After removal of 5 bases from V and 3 bases from J, the junction contained 4 bases not matched to a gene. CDR3 in amino acids: CASSKQGAHTEAFF. The CDR3 nucleotides read TGTGCCAGCAGTAAACAGGGGGCCCACACTGAAGCTTTCTTT.

As for this clone: This specimen includes other DNA sequences encoding the same CDR3. The chain employs TRBV7-9 and TRBJ1-2; D may be TRBD1 (6 bases). Trimming took off 0 bases at V and 4 bases at J, with 6 bases between the two ends. CDR3 length equals 13 residues. The V gene's germline CDR1 is SEHNR and CDR2 FQNEAQ (reference sequence). CDR3 sequence (DNA): TGTGCCAGCAGCTTAGCAGGGGGCTATGGCTACACCTTC. Its translation is CASSLAGGYGYTF.

Points on this clone: The same CDR3 arises from other DNA sequences in this sample as well. The rearrangement links TRBV7-9 to TRBJ1-1, with D tentatively TRBD1 (6 bases). The V gene lost 5 bases and the J gene lost 5 bases, with 12 bases spanning the gap. The germline V gene has CDR1 SEHNR and CDR2 FQNEAQ (reference sequence). The CDR3 totals 13 residues. Here the CDR3 DNA reads TGTGCCAGCAGCCCACAACAGGGTACTGAAGCTTTCTTT. It translates to CASSPQQGTEAFF. The entire variable domain, with the rest obtained from reference TRBV7-9 and TRBJ1-1, is as follows: DTGVSQNPRHKITKRGQNVTFRCDPISEHNRLYWYRQTLGQGPEFLTYFQNEAQLEKSRLLSDRFSAERPKGSFSTLEIQRTEQGDSAMYLCASSPQQGTEAFFGQGTRLTVV.

The V call is TRBV27, the J call TRBJ2-7; D unresolved. The CDR3 spans 11 residues. CDR1 is MNHEY, CDR2 SMNVEV, per germline (reference sequence). V was shortened by 5 bases and J by 3 bases, with 5 bases between the two germline ends. CDR3 bases: TGTGCCAGCAGTCCCTACTACGAGCAGTACTTC. Its protein is CASSPYYEQYF.

V usage is TRBV6-6 and J usage is TRBJ2-7; D perhaps matches TRBD1 (6 bases). The CDR3 is 15 amino acids. The V and J ends lost 2 bases and 0 bases respectively, with 11 bases between them. Per germline, CDR1 MNHNY and CDR2 SVGAGI (reference sequence). This chain's CDR3 is CASSYGQGISYEQYF. The CDR3 DNA follows: TGTGCCAGCAGTTACGGGCAGGGGATCTCCTACGAGCAGTACTTC.

The CDR3 sequence is CASSEGHMNTEAFF. The CDR3 coding sequence is TGTGCCAGCAGTGAAGGACATATGAACACTGAAGCTTTCTTT. This chain links TRBV25-1 with TRBJ1-1; TRBD1 is a possible D gene (5 bases). This CDR3 region has 14 residues. Trimming stripped 2 bases from V and 0 bases from J, with 7 bases between. Per the germline V gene, CDR1 is MGHDK and CDR2 is SYGVNS.

This clone appeared a single time. Other DNA sequences in the sample encode the same CDR3. This chain uses TRBV7-9 with TRBJ1-2, with unresolved D. Germline assignment: CDR1 SEHNR and CDR2 FQNEAQ (reference sequence). The V end was cut by 4 bases, the J end by 4 bases, with 13 bases between. The CDR3 has 14 amino acids. CDR3 protein: CASSSAGEGYGYTF. CDR3 DNA sequence: TGTGCCAGCAGCTCGGCCGGGGAGGGCTATGGCTACACCTTC.

The chain joins TRBV29-1 to TRBJ2-1, with D tentatively TRBD2 (6 bases). From germline, CDR1 is SQVTM and CDR2 ANQGSEA. The CDR3 extends over 14 amino acids. Trimming took off 7 bases at V and 4 bases at J, with 17 bases between the two ends. In nucleotides, the CDR3 is TGCAGCGGCGCCAGGGACTGGGCTTACAATGAGCAGTTCTTC. It specifies CSGARDWAYNEQFF.

The CDR3 loop reads CASSLGGSRDTQYF. Written as DNA, the CDR3 is TGTGCCAGCAGCTTGGGCGGGAGTAGGGATACGCAGTATTTT. The chain has TRBV11-3 and TRBJ2-3; 7 bases are shared with TRBD2. The germline V gene encodes CDR1 SGHNT and CDR2 YENEEA. CDR3 length equals 14 residues. With V trimmed by 3 bases and J by 6 bases, 6 bases remained unmatched.

This clone was counted only a few times. V is TRBV27 and J is TRBJ1-1; the D gene is possibly TRBD1 (6 bases). Trimming stripped 9 bases from V and 5 bases from J, with 16 bases between. There are 13 residues in the CDR3. Germline CDR1 MNHEY, CDR2 SMNVEV (reference sequence). CDR3 protein: CASSKWGLTEAFF. CDR3 sequence (DNA): TGTGCCAGTTCTAAATGGGGGCTTACTGAAGCTTTCTTT.

V gene TRBV6-5 combines with J gene TRBJ2-7; D unclear. The germline V and J ends were trimmed by 6 bases and 3 bases, with 9 bases remaining between them. The germline CDR1 and CDR2 sequences are MNHEY and SVGAGI. The CDR3 is made up of 12 amino acids. The CDR3 loop is CASSPSVYEQYF. The CDR3 region has the DNA TGTGCCAGCAGCCCCTCGGTCTACGAGCAGTACTTC.